This T cell receptor (beta chain) was profiled in a study of cytomegalovirus exposure and HLA in healthy donors. General study results and limits: In terms of immune exposure information, only CMV serostatus was available. Association with HLA alleles at 0.05 false discovery rate was found for 16,951 TCR beta sequences in a later analysis.

The PCR employed 60 Vbeta primers together with 13 Jbeta primers. Libraries were prepared by immunoSEQ multiplex PCR; TCRdb keeps only in-frame clonotypes and omits some of them. This table has around 280,000 clones, around 90% appearing once. Germline assignment: CDR1 SGHDN and CDR2 FVKESK. Trimming removed 1 base at V and 3 bases at J, with 6 bases between. The CDR3 extends over 14 amino acids. In the case of this clone: The antigen is undetermined.

V and J are TRBV14 and TRBJ2-2; D perhaps matches TRBD1 (5 bases). Sequenced material: PBMCs. The sequence came from a woman aged 18-35 years in good health and CMV-seronegative. The DNA of the CDR3 is TGTGCCAGCAGCCAAGGACAGTACACCGGGGAGCTGTTTTTT. This translates into CASSQGQYTGELFF.